The clone carrying this T cell receptor (beta chain) was recorded a few times. The germline CDR1 and CDR2 sequences are MNHEY and SVGEGT. The CDR3 contains 18 residues. Trimming took 8 bases from V and 4 from J; bases not matched to a gene: 17. MiXCR, run by TCRdb on the 5' RACE reads, gives a single entry per CDR3 protein. In the table there are under 250,000 distinct CDR3 sequences, approximately 15% of which are singletons. This sample is drawn from a study of T-cell memory formation after mild COVID-19. The sequence came from an adult woman who had mild COVID-19 (a few samples of this study predate the infection). Cell type and time point are not known. Sequenced input: PBMCs or a T cell subset sorted from them (not recorded which). The chain joins TRBV6-2 or TRBV6-3 to TRBJ1-5; 10 bases agree with TRBD1. CDR3 DNA sequence: TGTGCCAGCCGAATCGGAGGGACAGGGGTGTTCCGTAATCAGCCCCAGCATTTT. This encodes CASRIGGTGVFRNQPQHF.